One sample yielded the 18 T cell receptor beta chains listed below, sequenced in a study of vaccination and CD4 T cells after COVID-19. Sequencing of DNA taken from cultured CD4+ T cells relied on the Oncomine TCR Beta short-read assay. From the PCR reads, TCRdb called clonotypes with MiXCR, one entry per CDR3 protein. Altogether around 19,000 distinct CDR3 sequences are present, around 50% being singletons, with the ten largest covering about 5%. Their cognate antigens are unknown. Treatment of the sample: roughly 10-day PBMC culture with coronavirus spike peptide pools or control peptides (ViraFEST assay). The specimen was CD4+ T cells from blood, cultured in vitro. The receptors shown here come from a human donor who had recovered from COVID-19.

This clonotype was observed a few times. The V call is TRBV19, the J call TRBJ1-5; no clear D. Trimming shortened V by 6 bases and J by 6 bases, and 15 bases separated the two germline ends. This CDR3 comprises 14 residues. Germline V gene data show CDR1 as LNHDA and CDR2 as SQIVND (reference sequence). The CDR3 spells CASSSVGNGQPQHF. The CDR3 DNA is TGTGCCAGTAGCTCGGTAGGTAATGGTCAGCCCCAGCATTTT.

The chain carries TRBV3-1 and TRBJ2-1, with D possibly being TRBD2 (6 bases). From germline, CDR1 is LGHDT and CDR2 YNNKEL (reference sequence). This CDR3 region has 14 residues. Between the trimmed V and J ends, which lost 8 bases and 4 bases, there was a span of 15 bases. DNA for the CDR3: TGTGCCAGCGCCCGGGCAGGGACTTACAATGAGCAGTTCTTC. This translates into CASARAGTYNEQFF.

This chain links TRBV11-1 with TRBJ1-2; D is uncertain. Trimming removed 6 bases from V and 2 bases from J, with 16 bases in between. The CDR3 has 15 amino acids. CDR1 and CDR2 from the germline V gene are SGHAT and FQDESV (reference sequence). In nucleotides, the CDR3 is TGTGCCAGCAGTTTTGGAGGAAGAGAGAACTATGGCTACACCTTC. This translates into CASSFGGRENYGYTF.

This clonotype was observed a few times. V and J are TRBV24-1 and TRBJ1-1, with a possible D match to TRBD1 (6 bases). Germline CDR1 and CDR2: KGHDR and SFDVKD. The V and J ends lost 0 bases and 5 bases respectively, with 6 bases between them. The CDR3 is made up of 13 amino acids. The CDR3 DNA sequence: TGTGCCACCAGTGATTTGCAGGGGACTGAAGCTTTCTTT. It codes for CATSDLQGTEAFF.

The chain joins TRBV28 to TRBJ2-3; D may be TRBD1 (5 bases). V dropped 5 bases and J dropped 6 bases, with 9 bases sitting between them. Germline V gene data show CDR1 as MDHEN and CDR2 as SYDVKM. CDR3 length: 12 amino acids. CDR3 nucleotide sequence: TGTGCCAGCAGTACAGGCTCCGATACGCAGTATTTT. Encoded protein: CASSTGSDTQYF.

The chain has TRBV20-1 and TRBJ1-5; no clear D. The CDR3 extends over 14 amino acids. Germline assignment: CDR1 DFQATT and CDR2 SNEGSKA (reference sequence). V gave up 1 base and J gave up 1 base, with 8 bases separating them. This CDR3 is CSARVRPSNQPQHF. The CDR3 nucleotides are TGCAGTGCTAGAGTCAGGCCGAGCAATCAGCCCCAGCATTTT.

The V gene is TRBV19, the J gene TRBJ1-4, with D maybe TRBD1 (5 bases). Per the germline V gene, CDR1 is LNHDA and CDR2 is SQIVND (reference sequence). The CDR3 extends over 15 amino acids. Trimming pared 7 bases from V and 2 bases from J, leaving 14 bases between. In nucleotides, the CDR3 is TGTGCCAGTACCCAACAGACAGACACTAATGAAAAACTGTTTTTT. Translation gives CASTQQTDTNEKLFF.

V gene TRBV19 combines with J gene TRBJ1-6, with D possibly matching TRBD1 (5 bases). The CDR3 loop spans 15 amino acids. Trimming pared 5 bases from V and 7 bases from J, leaving 15 bases between. Germline V gene lookup returns CDR1 LNHDA and CDR2 SQIVND (reference sequence). The CDR3 DNA sequence: TGTGCCAGTAGTGTGTACGGGACGGGGAATTCACCCCTCCACTTT. Translating it yields CASSVYGTGNSPLHF. Complete variable domain (other parts from reference TRBV19 and TRBJ1-6): DGGITQSPKYLFRKEGQNVTLSCEQNLNHDAMYWYRQDPGQGLRLIYYSQIVNDFQKGDIAEGYSVSREKKESFPLTVTSAQKNPTAFYLCASSVYGTGNSPLHFGNGTRLTVT.

This chain joins TRBV20-1 and TRBJ1-4; D is undetermined. CDR3 length: 13 amino acids. Germline V gene data show CDR1 as DFQATT and CDR2 as SNEGSKA (reference sequence). The CDR3 spells CSPLDSRDEKLFF. In DNA form, the CDR3 reads TGCAGCCCATTGGACTCCCGGGATGAAAAACTGTTTTTT.

CDR3 sequence reads: CASSLGLAYNEQFF. CDR3 nucleotides: TGTGCCAGCAGCCTCGGACTAGCCTACAATGAGCAGTTCTTC. The chain carries TRBV7-2 and TRBJ2-1; 7 bases map to TRBD2. The CDR3 sequence is 14 residues long. V was clipped by 5 bases and J by 2 bases; unmatched bases: 3. CDR1 SGHTA and CDR2 FQGNSA come from the germline V gene. The entire variable domain, with the rest obtained from reference TRBV7-2 and TRBJ2-1, is as follows: GAGVSQSPSNKVTEKGKDVELRCDPISGHTALYWYRQSLGQGLEFLIYFQGNSAPDKSGLPSDRFSAERTGGSVSTLTIQRTQQEDSAVYLCASSLGLAYNEQFFGPGTRLTVL.

The chain has TRBV24-1 and TRBJ2-2, with 10 bases matching TRBD2. CDR1 is KGHDR, CDR2 SFDVKD, per germline. V lost 1 base, J lost 6 bases, and 4 bases stayed unmatched. The CDR3 is made up of 16 amino acids. The CDR3 reads CATSDLSGRAPGELFF. Written as DNA, the CDR3 is TGTGCCACCAGTGATTTAAGCGGGAGGGCCCCCGGGGAGCTGTTTTTT.

This chain links TRBV19 with TRBJ2-5; D is perhaps TRBD2 (6 bases). Germline V CDR1 and CDR2: LNHDA, SQIVND (reference sequence). The V end was cut by 5 bases, the J end by 7 bases, with 23 bases between. CDR3 length: 16 residues. CDR3 amino acids: CASSYGRRVEGGTQYF. In DNA, the CDR3 is TGTGCCAGTAGTTACGGACGACGAGTGGAGGGCGGGACCCAGTACTTC.

V gene TRBV6-1 combines with J gene TRBJ1-1, with unresolved D. Trimming removed 0 bases from V and 0 bases from J, with 14 bases in between. This CDR3 is built from 17 residues. Germline CDR1 MNHNS, CDR2 SASEGT. The CDR3 is CASSEALLADLNTEAFF. CDR3 nucleotides: TGTGCCAGCAGTGAAGCGCTTCTTGCGGACTTGAACACTGAAGCTTTCTTT.

The chain joins TRBV5-4 to TRBJ1-1; the match to TRBD1 covers 7 bases. The CDR3 contains 15 residues. Germline V gene data show CDR1 as SGHNT and CDR2 as YYREEE (reference sequence). Trimming cost V 6 bases and J 1 base; bases outside gene matches: 9. The CDR3 DNA follows: TGTGCCAGCAAGCCGGGAGGGGGCGAGAACACTGAAGCTTTCTTT. Translated, it gives CASKPGGGENTEAFF. Filled out from reference TRBV5-4 and TRBJ1-1, the complete variable domain reads ETGVTQSPTHLIKTRGQQVTLRCSSQSGHNTVSWYQQALGQGPQFIFQYYREEENGRGNFPPRFSGLQFPNYSSELNVNALELDDSALYLCASKPGGGENTEAFFGQGTRLTVV.

J is TRBJ1-2 and V is TRBV6-1; no definite D call. There are 12 residues in the CDR3. Germline lookup yields CDR1 MNHNS and CDR2 SASEGT. V lost 6 bases, J lost 4 bases, and 9 bases lay in between. CDR3 region: CASSRTPYGYTF. In DNA, the CDR3 is TGTGCCAGCAGCCGTACTCCCTATGGCTACACCTTC.

The table lists this clonotype with a count of one. The chain joins TRBV7-3 to TRBJ1-2, with 7 bases aligning to TRBD1. Germline CDR1 is SGHTA and CDR2 is FQGTGA. This CDR3 comprises 15 residues. V dropped 5 bases and J dropped 3; count of bases not matched to a gene: 9. CDR3 amino acids: CASSPVQGSDYGYTF. Here the CDR3 DNA reads TGTGCCAGCAGCCCCGTACAGGGGTCGGACTATGGCTACACCTTC.

J is TRBJ1-4 and V is TRBV5-8; maybe TRBD1 (5 bases). V lost 0 bases and J lost 2, with 8 bases in between. This CDR3 contains 15 residues. Germline V gives CDR1 SGHTS, CDR2 YDEGEE. CDR3 region: CASSLEGTTNEKLFF. CDR3 nucleotides: TGTGCCAGCAGCTTGGAGGGGACGACTAATGAAAAACTGTTTTTT.

This clonotype was seen a handful of times. The chain carries TRBV7-2 and TRBJ1-2; 7 nucleotides match TRBD1. The V gene end was trimmed by 1 base and the J gene end by 7 bases; junction bases not matched to a gene: 9. Germline V lookup: CDR1 SGHTA, CDR2 FQGNSA. This CDR3 spans 15 amino acids. CDR3 bases: TGTGCCAGCAGCTTAGAAGGGGACAGAAGGACTGGCTACACCTTC. It codes for CASSLEGDRRTGYTF.